Listed below are T cell receptor beta chains from one sample, sequenced in a study of shared clonotypes between healthy human individuals. Assay: immunoSEQ multiplex PCR; the TCRdb copy retains only in-frame clones and omits some. The sample shows about 770,000 clones, approximately 72% of them seen only once. The material sequenced was memory CD4+ T cells sorted from blood. The source is a woman aged 25 to 39 in good health. CDR3s include the opening cysteine and the closing phenylalanine or tryptophan. A D gene is named only where the DNA matches it firmly. Clone size is shown for a subset of rows, as once, few, many or a class of expanded clone.

>TRBJ2-1|15|TRBV6-5|many|-
TGTGCCAGCACCTCCAATCGGGCGGCCTACAATGAGCAGTTCTTC
CASTSNRAAYNEQFF
>TRBJ2-7|15|TRBV5-1|-|-
TGCGCCAGCTACCCCGTTGCAGGGGGGACCTACGAGCAGTACTTC
CASYPVAGGTYEQYF
>TRBJ1-1|15|TRBV7-2|-|-
TGTGCCAGCAGCCTAACCCGGGCGGGGAACACTGAAGCTTTCTTT
CASSLTRAGNTEAFF
>TRBJ2-3|12|TRBV10-3|few|-
TGTGCCATCGGCGGGGAATCAGCCGGGCAGTATTTT
CAIGGESAGQYF
>TRBJ1-1|11|TRBV2|few|-
TGTGCCAGCGGGGTAGACACTGAAGCTTTCTTT
CASGVDTEAFF
>TRBJ2-5|16|TRBV27|once|TRBD1
TGTGCCAGCAGTGCAGCCGGGACAGGGGGATACGAGACCCAGTACTTC
CASSAAGTGGYETQYF
>TRBJ2-5|16|TRBV6-5|-|-
TGTGCCAGCAGTTACTCCCCTAGCCCTATCAAAGAGACCCAGTACTTC
CASSYSPSPIKETQYF
>TRBJ2-7|17|TRBV7-9|-|-
TGTGCCAGCAGCTTATTTCCCCGCTCCCGGGCTTACTACGAGCAGTACTTC
CASSLFPRSRAYYEQYF
>TRBJ2-1|14|TRBV29-1|once|TRBD1
TGCAGCGTTGCCTTGGACAGGGGAAGGAATGAGCAGTTCTTC
CSVALDRGRNEQFF
>TRBJ1-2|15|TRBV28|-|-
TGTGCCAGCAGTACCCCCGGTAGAGGGTTCGGTGGCTACACCTTC
CASSTPGRGFGGYTF
>TRBJ2-7|15|TRBV25-1|many|-
TGTGCCAGCAGTGTTACATTAGCGGACTCCTACGAGCAGTACTTC
CASSVTLADSYEQYF
>TRBJ1-3|13|TRBV28|-|-
TGTGCCACCGGACGTAGCTCTGGAAACACCATATATTTT
CATGRSSGNTIYF
>TRBJ2-5|13|TRBV7-9|few|-
TGTGCCAGCAGCTCGGTGCTCCAAGAGACCCAGTACTTC
CASSSVLQETQYF
>TRBJ1-1|13|TRBV5-6|few|-
TGTGCCAGCAGCTTAACATGGGACACTGAAGCTTTCTTT
CASSLTWDTEAFF
>TRBJ2-1|14|TRBV7-9|-|TRBD2
TGTGCCAGCAGTGTCAGCGGGACCTACAATGAGCAGTTCTTC
CASSVSGTYNEQFF
>TRBJ2-7|15|TRBV4-1|-|-
TGCGCCAGCAGCCAAGGGACAGTTAGCTCCTACGAGCAGTACTTC
CASSQGTVSSYEQYF
>TRBJ1-2|14|TRBV18|-|-
TGTGCCAGCTCACCTTCGACGGGGAACTATGGCTACACCTTC
CASSPSTGNYGYTF
>TRBJ2-5|15|TRBV9|-|TRBD2
TGTGCCAGCAGCGATCCTAGGGTAGCGGGGGAGACCCAGTACTTC
CASSDPRVAGETQYF
>TRBJ1-4|16|TRBV4-1|-|-
TGCGCCAGCAGCGCTCGCCCGGGACACGGGAATGAAAAACTGTTTTTT
CASSARPGHGNEKLFF
>TRBJ2-3|13|TRBV2|-|-
TGTGCCAGCAGTGAGGGCAGCGCAGATACGCAGTATTTT
CASSEGSADTQYF
>TRBJ2-7|15|TRBV7-2|-|TRBD1
TGTGCCAGCAGCAGGACCGGGACAGTGCGTGACGAGCAGTACTTC
CASSRTGTVRDEQYF
>TRBJ1-1|14|TRBV19|-|-
TGTGCCAGTACCTGGGGGCGGGTGAACACTGAAGCTTTCTTT
CASTWGRVNTEAFF
>TRBJ2-1|14|TRBV12-2|-|-
TGTGCAAGTCGCTTAGCCGACGGACACAATGAGCAGTTCTTC
CASRLADGHNEQFF
>TRBJ1-1|14|TRBV19|-|-
TGTGCCAGTAGTGACAGGTTCATGAACACTGAAGCTTTCTTT
CASSDRFMNTEAFF
>TRBJ1-4|14|TRBV9|-|-
TGTGCCAGCAGCGCGGGGGACGGGAAAGAAAAACTGTTTTTT
CASSAGDGKEKLFF
>TRBJ1-1|13|TRBV7-9|-|-
TGTGCCAGCAGCTTAGCCAATGCACAGAAAGCTTTCTTT
CASSLANAQKAFF
>TRBJ1-5|12|TRBV28|-|-
TGTGCCAGCAGTGATGTAGGACAGCCCCAGCATTTT
CASSDVGQPQHF
>TRBJ2-7|14|TRBV21-1|many|-
TGTGCCAGCAGCAAAGAGGGAGCTTCCTACGAGCAGTACTTC
CASSKEGASYEQYF
>TRBJ2-3|15|TRBV21-1|once|-
TGTGCCAGCAGAGAGTTGAGACGGCACACAGATACGCAGTATTTT
CASRELRRHTDTQYF
>TRBJ2-7|17|TRBV6-1|-|TRBD2
TGTGCCAGCAGTGAAATCACCGGGTTACTAGCGGTGTACGAGCAGTACTTC
CASSEITGLLAVYEQYF
>TRBJ2-1|14|TRBV29-1|-|TRBD1
TGCAGCGCCACCTCGGGACAGGGAAAGAATGAGCAGTTCTTC
CSATSGQGKNEQFF
>TRBJ2-1|15|TRBV7-9|-|TRBD1
TGTGCCAGCAGCTTAGACAGGGGATCCTACAATGAGCAGTTCTTC
CASSLDRGSYNEQFF
>TRBJ1-6|14|TRBV4-1|-|-
TGCGCCAGCAGCCAAGCCTTTCAGGATTCACCCCTCCACTTT
CASSQAFQDSPLHF
>TRBJ2-1|14|TRBV5-1|-|-
TGCGCCAGCAGCCCCGGTACAGGGGGGGTTGAGCAGTTCTTC
CASSPGTGGVEQFF
>TRBJ1-4|17|TRBV27|-|TRBD1
TGTGCCAGCAGTAGGGGGCAAAGGGGAACGATGGAAGAAAAACTGTTTTTT
CASSRGQRGTMEEKLFF
>TRBJ1-3|16|TRBV27|-|-
TGTGCCAGCGCCCTGGAAGCTCGGACCAACGGAAACACCATATATTTT
CASALEARTNGNTIYF
>TRBJ2-3|16|TRBV2|few|TRBD2
TGTGCCAGCAGTGCCAACGGGGGGGAGCTTGCAGATACGCAGTATTTT
CASSANGGELADTQYF
>TRBJ1-2|12|TRBV5-1|once|-
TGCGCCAGCAGCTTGACAGGCCAAGGCTACACCTTC
CASSLTGQGYTF
>TRBJ1-1|19|TRBV5-1|-|-
TGCGCCAGCAGCTTTGGGATCCCCCGTGGGGACCGGAGTGGCACTGAAGCTTTCTTT
CASSFGIPRGDRSGTEAFF
>TRBJ1-2|11|TRBV28|-|-
TGTGCCAGCACCCGATACTATGGCTACACCTTC
CASTRYYGYTF
>TRBJ1-2|13|TRBV6-5|-|-
TGTGCCAGCAGTTTTGTAGGTAACTCTGGCTACACCTTC
CASSFVGNSGYTF
>TRBJ1-4|15|TRBV5-4|few|-
TGTGCCAGCAGCTCCCCGGACGGACGGGGTGAAAAACTGTTTTTT
CASSSPDGRGEKLFF
>TRBJ1-4|17|TRBV7-9|-|-
TGTGCCAGCAGCGGACAAATAAACAGGGTACCTAATGAAAAACTGTTTTTT
CASSGQINRVPNEKLFF
>TRBJ1-2|13|TRBV28|few|-
TGTGCCAGCAGTTTAAACATTAACTATGGCTACACCTTC
CASSLNINYGYTF
>TRBJ2-3|14|TRBV19|-|TRBD2
TGTGCCAGTAGTAGACTAGCGGGAACAGATACGCAGTATTTT
CASSRLAGTDTQYF